Each of the 22 T cell receptor beta chains below was sequenced from the same sample in a study of early T cells in non-severe SARS-CoV-2 infection. A single record per CDR3 protein comes from TCRdb applying MiXCR to the 5' RACE reads. The sample records 50,000 to 60,000 distinct CDR3 sequences, 9.5% to 11% being singletons. Sequenced material: whole blood. The source is an adult who was a healthcare worker with PCR-confirmed SARS-CoV-2 infection or an uninfected control (not recorded which).

This clonotype was counted many times. This chain uses TRBV6-2 or TRBV6-3 with TRBJ2-7; D remains unclear. V was clipped by 2 bases and J by 0 bases, with 17 bases between them. The CDR3 is 17 residues long. Germline-derived CDR1 and CDR2 are MNHEY and SVGEGT. The CDR3 loop reads CASSYEVGRQNSYEQYF. The CDR3 DNA is TGTGCCAGCAGTTACGAGGTAGGCAGGCAGAACTCCTACGAGCAGTACTTC.

CDR3 sequence: CASSLQGWYTEAFF. The CDR3 coding sequence is TGTGCCAGCAGCCTACAGGGGTGGTACACTGAAGCTTTCTTT. The chain employs TRBV28 and TRBJ1-1, with 7 nucleotides matching TRBD1. The V and J ends lost 6 bases and 3 bases, in that order; junction bases with no gene match: 7. CDR3 length: 14 residues. In germline, CDR1 is MDHEN, CDR2 SYDVKM. The complete variable domain, with remaining parts taken from reference TRBV28 and TRBJ1-1, reads DVKVTQSSRYLVKRTGEKVFLECVQDMDHENMFWYRQDPGLGLRLIYFSYDVKMKEKGDIPEGYSVSREKKERFSLILESASTNQTSMYLCASSLQGWYTEAFFGQGTRLTVV.

The chain combines TRBV7-8 with TRBJ2-7, with 10 bases that match TRBD2. Germline V gene sequence: CDR1 SGHVS, CDR2 FQNEAQ. This CDR3 has 15 amino acids. V shed 5 bases and J 4 bases; nucleotides not matched to a gene: 8. CDR3 nucleotides: TGTGCCAGCAGCGGGCAACTAGCGGGATCGTACGAGCAGTACTTC. This sequence encodes CASSGQLAGSYEQYF.

This clonotype was observed many times. The chain is built from TRBV6-5 and TRBJ1-2; D unclear. V was shortened by 0 bases and J by 8 bases, with 16 bases between the two germline ends. The CDR3 loop spans 15 amino acids. Germline V gives CDR1 MNHEY, CDR2 SVGAGI. CDR3 DNA: TGTGCCAGCAGTTACTCTCATTGGGGAGTTGACGGCTACACCTTC. Protein product: CASSYSHWGVDGYTF.

This clonotype was detected only a few times. The chain couples TRBV12-3 or TRBV12-4 to TRBJ1-5; D is ambiguous. This CDR3 spans 13 amino acids. The germline V and J ends were trimmed by 7 bases and 4 bases, with 11 bases remaining between them. The CDR3 loop reads CASTSAWNQPQHF. In DNA form, the CDR3 reads TGTGCCAGCACCTCCGCGTGGAATCAGCCCCAGCATTTT.

There are a few counts of this clonotype. V gene TRBV11-2 combines with J gene TRBJ2-2; 8 bases are shared with TRBD1. Per the germline V gene, CDR1 is SGHAT and CDR2 is FQNNGV. The length of the CDR3 is 17 residues. Losses at the gene ends were 5 bases for V and 1 base for J; bases not matched to a gene: 9. CDR3 nucleotides: TGTGCCAGCAGCCATGGACAGGGCCTTATGAACACCGGGGAGCTGTTTTTT. This translates into CASSHGQGLMNTGELFF.

V usage is TRBV7-8 and J usage is TRBJ2-1; 7 bases map to TRBD2. J was trimmed by 3 bases and V by 5 bases; bases with no gene match: 7. CDR1 and CDR2 (germline): SGHVS, FQNEAQ. The CDR3 spans 15 residues. CDR3 residues: CASSERGPYYNEQFF. The CDR3, as DNA: TGTGCCAGCAGCGAGCGGGGACCCTACTACAATGAGCAGTTCTTC.

At least ten counts were recorded for this clonotype. The chain employs TRBV7-3 and TRBJ2-7; unclear D gene. This CDR3 comprises 12 residues. V was pared by 2 bases and J by 8 bases, with 10 bases between. From germline, CDR1 is SGHTA and CDR2 FQGTGA. The CDR3 DNA reads as TGTGCCAGCAGCTTAGGCGGTGACAAGCAGTACTTC. It is translated as CASSLGGDKQYF.

This clonotype came up many times. The chain uses TRBV10-3 and TRBJ2-5; the D is unclear. This CDR3 region has 12 residues. CDR1 and CDR2 (germline): ENHRY, SYGVKD. V was pared by 6 bases and J by 7 bases, with 12 bases between. The CDR3 spells CAIRDVFWTQYF. CDR3 nucleotides: TGTGCCATCAGGGACGTATTTTGGACCCAGTACTTC.

This clonotype was detected only a few times. CDR3 coding DNA: TGTGCCAGCAGCCACCTCGTCCGGGACAGGGTTCACTTC. Amino acids: CASSHLVRDRVHF. This chain joins TRBV21-1 and TRBJ2-7; no check of the table's D call, TRBD1, against the DNA was made. TRBV21-1 is deemed a pseudogene. The CDR3 extends over 13 amino acids.

The gene calls are TRBV18 and TRBJ1-1, with D maybe TRBD1 (6 bases). In germline, CDR1 is KGHSH, CDR2 LQKENI. The CDR3 covers 12 residues. V shed 3 bases and J shed 12 bases, with 14 bases lying between them. The CDR3 bases are TGTGCCAGCTCACCGGACAGTCTTAAATCTTTCTTT. Amino acid sequence: CASSPDSLKSFF.

The CDR3 here is CASSKKRVRTQHDEQFF. For the CDR3, the DNA is TGTGCCAGCAGCAAAAAAAGAGTGCGAACACAACACGATGAGCAGTTCTTC. The J gene is TRBJ2-1, the V gene TRBV21-1. TRBV21-1 is a pseudogene. The CDR3 extends over 17 amino acids.

Comment on this clonotype: This CDR3 fails to terminate in the conserved phenylalanine or tryptophan, so it likely reflects a read error. Here the CDR3 reads CSALGTGALDTQYL. The DNA of the CDR3 is TGCAGTGCTCTAGGGACAGGGGCGCTGGATACGCAGTATCTT. The chain employs TRBV20-1 and TRBJ2-3, with TRBD1 identical over 10 bases. The germline gives CDR1 DFQATT, CDR2 SNEGSKA (reference sequence). The CDR3 extends over 14 amino acids. Trimming cost V 5 bases and J 6 bases; bases outside gene matches: 8.

This clonotype appeared many times. The V gene is TRBV20-1, the J gene TRBJ2-3; 7 bases are a match to TRBD2. Germline V gene lookup returns CDR1 DFQATT and CDR2 SNEGSKA (reference sequence). The J segment lost 3 bases and the V segment lost 1 base, leaving 7 bases of the junction unmatched. This CDR3 comprises 15 residues. The CDR3 sequence: CSARGYGTNTDTQYF. CDR3 nucleotide sequence: TGCAGTGCTAGAGGTTACGGGACTAATACAGATACGCAGTATTTT.

This clonotype was recorded many times. CDR3 bases: TGTGCCAGTTCGCCGCATGGGAGGGCCCCAGATACGCAGTATTTT. This sequence encodes CASSPHGRAPDTQYF. The rearrangement links TRBV7-2 to TRBJ2-3, with 7 bases fitting TRBD2. CDR3 length equals 15 residues. Germline V CDR1 and CDR2: SGHTA, FQGNSA. Unmatched junction bases numbered 13, after V lost 9 bases and J lost 4 bases.

In its sample, this clonotype was seen many times. J is TRBJ2-7 and V is TRBV2; D gene uncertain. CDR3 length equals 13 residues. Germline V gene data show CDR1 as SNHLY and CDR2 as FYNNEI. Trimming shortened V by 3 bases and J by 3 bases, and 9 bases separated the two germline ends. CDR3 sequence reads: CASSEFKGYEQYF. As DNA, the CDR3 is TGTGCCAGCAGTGAGTTTAAGGGCTACGAGCAGTACTTC.

This clonotype appeared a few times. The J gene is TRBJ2-1, the V gene TRBV14; 11 bases match TRBD2. V gave up 4 bases and J gave up 5 bases; unmatched junction bases: 7. This CDR3 is built from 16 residues. Germline lookup yields CDR1 SGHDN and CDR2 FVKESK. This chain's CDR3 is CASSRFSGRGDNEQFF. The CDR3 bases are TGTGCCAGCAGCCGCTTTAGCGGGAGGGGTGACAATGAGCAGTTCTTC. Full variable domain (remainder filled in from reference TRBV14 and TRBJ2-1): EAGVTQFPSHSVIEKGQTVTLRCDPISGHDNLYWYRRVMGKEIKFLLHFVKESKQDESGMPNNRFLAERTGGTYSTLKVQPAELEDSGVYFCASSRFSGRGDNEQFFGPGTRLTVL.

The chain combines TRBV29-1 with TRBJ2-1; D gene unclear. The V end was cut by 8 bases, the J end by 10 bases, with 21 bases between. The CDR3 length is 13 residues. Looked up from germline, CDR1 is SQVTM and CDR2 is ANQGSEA. CDR3 coding DNA: TGCAGCTTTTCCACACCGCCGGACCCCGAGCAGTTCTTC. Its translation is CSFSTPPDPEQFF.

V and J are TRBV20-1 and TRBJ2-2, with TRBD2 identical over 11 bases. Germline V gives CDR1 DFQATT, CDR2 SNEGSKA (reference sequence). The CDR3 consists of 13 residues. V lost 2 bases and J lost 9; bases outside the gene matches: 2. The CDR3 loop reads CSARLAGGRELFF. For the CDR3, the DNA is TGCAGTGCTAGACTAGCGGGAGGACGGGAGCTGTTTTTT.

This clonotype appeared many times. The rearrangement joins TRBV5-4 to TRBJ1-1; D gene unclear. V lost 5 bases and J lost 6, with 23 bases in between. Germline lookup yields CDR1 SGHNT and CDR2 YYREEE (reference sequence). The CDR3 length is 16 residues. The CDR3 DNA follows: TGTGCCAGCAGTAAGTCGGCTGGGATCGAACACCCTGAAGCTTTCTTT. It specifies CASSKSAGIEHPEAFF.

In its sample, this clonotype was seen many times. V is TRBV6-5 and J is TRBJ1-5; D ambiguous. Deletions cut 6 bases from V and 4 bases from J, with 16 bases between. Germline V gene data show CDR1 as MNHEY and CDR2 as SVGAGI. The CDR3 runs to 15 residues. The CDR3 DNA is TGTGCCAGCAGCTTGAGTCTAAACTCAAATCAGCCCCAGCATTTT. As protein: CASSLSLNSNQPQHF.

A note on this clonotype: A single base separates this from a much larger clone, so it may be a read error. The chain joins TRBV3-1 to TRBJ2-2; D call uncertain. CDR3 size: 12 residues. The V end lost 0 bases, the J end lost 8 bases, and 4 bases lay between the germline ends. From germline, CDR1 is LGHDT and CDR2 YNNKEL (reference sequence). In DNA, the CDR3 is TGTGCCAGCAGCCAAGAAAGAGGGGAGCTGTTTTTT. The encoded protein is CASSQERGELFF.